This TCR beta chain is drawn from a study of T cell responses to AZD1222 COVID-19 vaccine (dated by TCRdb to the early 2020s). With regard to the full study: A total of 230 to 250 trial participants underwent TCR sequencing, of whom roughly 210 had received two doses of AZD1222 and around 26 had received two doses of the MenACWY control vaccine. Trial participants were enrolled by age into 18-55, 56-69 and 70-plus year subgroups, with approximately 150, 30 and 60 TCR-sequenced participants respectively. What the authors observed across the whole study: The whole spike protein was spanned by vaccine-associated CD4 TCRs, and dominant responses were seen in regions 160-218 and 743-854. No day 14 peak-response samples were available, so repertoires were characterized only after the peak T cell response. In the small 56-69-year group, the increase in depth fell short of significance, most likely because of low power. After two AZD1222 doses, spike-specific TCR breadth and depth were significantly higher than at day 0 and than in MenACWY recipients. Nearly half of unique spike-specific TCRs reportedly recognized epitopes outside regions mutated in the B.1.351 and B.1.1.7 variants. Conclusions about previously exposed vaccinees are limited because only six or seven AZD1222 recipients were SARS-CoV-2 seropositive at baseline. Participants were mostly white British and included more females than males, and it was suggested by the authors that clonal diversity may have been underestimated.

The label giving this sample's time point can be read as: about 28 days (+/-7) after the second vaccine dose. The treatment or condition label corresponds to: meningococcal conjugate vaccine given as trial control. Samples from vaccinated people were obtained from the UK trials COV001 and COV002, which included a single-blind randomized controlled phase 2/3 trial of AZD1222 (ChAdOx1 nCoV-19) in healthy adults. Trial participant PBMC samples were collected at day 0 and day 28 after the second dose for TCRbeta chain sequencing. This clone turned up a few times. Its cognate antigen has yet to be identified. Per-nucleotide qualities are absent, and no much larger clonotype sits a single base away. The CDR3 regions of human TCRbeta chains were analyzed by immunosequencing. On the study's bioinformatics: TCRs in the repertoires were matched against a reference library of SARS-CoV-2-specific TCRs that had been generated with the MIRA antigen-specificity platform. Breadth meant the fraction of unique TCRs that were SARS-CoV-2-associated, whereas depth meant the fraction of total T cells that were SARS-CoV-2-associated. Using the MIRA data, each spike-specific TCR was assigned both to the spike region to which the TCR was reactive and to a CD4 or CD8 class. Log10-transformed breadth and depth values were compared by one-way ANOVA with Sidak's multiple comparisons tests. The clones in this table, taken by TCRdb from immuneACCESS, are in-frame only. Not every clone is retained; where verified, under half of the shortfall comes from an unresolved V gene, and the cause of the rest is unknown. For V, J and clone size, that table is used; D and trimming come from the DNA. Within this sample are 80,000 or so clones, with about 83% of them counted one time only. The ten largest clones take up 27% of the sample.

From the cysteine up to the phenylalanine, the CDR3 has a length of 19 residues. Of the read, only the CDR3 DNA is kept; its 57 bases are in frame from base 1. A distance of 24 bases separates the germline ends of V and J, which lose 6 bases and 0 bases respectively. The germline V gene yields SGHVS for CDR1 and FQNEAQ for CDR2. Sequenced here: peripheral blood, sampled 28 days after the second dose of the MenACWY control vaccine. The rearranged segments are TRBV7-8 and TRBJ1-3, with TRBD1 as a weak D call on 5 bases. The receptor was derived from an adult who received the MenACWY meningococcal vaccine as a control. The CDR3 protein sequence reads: CASSSRVGNRGPSGNTIYF. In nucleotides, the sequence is TGTGCCAGCAGTAGCAGGGTAGGGAACCGCGGACCCTCTGGAAACACCATATATTTT.